This T cell receptor (beta chain) was recovered during a study of radiation and T cells in renal cell carcinoma. General study results and limits: In blood, top tumor clones expanded by 2 weeks, shrinking by 4.

The germline CDR1 and CDR2 sequences are SGHTA and FQGTGA. V trimming: 3 bases; J trimming: 7 bases; junction bases outside the gene matches: 4. The CDR3 totals 13 residues. Libraries were prepared by immunoSEQ multiplex PCR; TCRdb keeps only in-frame clonotypes and omits some of them. This table holds 120,000 or so clones, 80% to 90% found once. Time point denoted: blood 2 weeks post-SBRT. Treatment in this sample: 15 Gy SBRT to primary tumor, nephrectomy 4 weeks later. This clone has a single count. Its specificity is unknown. Source: blood, taken from a patient whose treatment included radiotherapy and nephrectomy. This TCR derives from a woman aged 60 to 75 with renal cell carcinoma. V gene TRBV7-3 combines with J gene TRBJ2-5; 8 bases are shared with TRBD2. The CDR3 sequence: CASSLTSVATQYF. In DNA form, the CDR3 reads TGTGCCAGCAGCTTGACTAGCGTGGCGACCCAGTACTTC.